This T cell receptor (beta chain) was retrieved from a study of pediatric ulcerative colitis. General study results and limits: Blood-derived T cells may be present in rectal pinch biopsies. A couple of rectal clonotypes were found only in ulcerative colitis patients, all of them. Compared with controls, ulcerative colitis showed greater blood-rectum clone sharing. In rectum, acute severe colitis had expanded clones and less diversity.

As concerns this clone: Its target is unknown.

Rectal tissue came from one to two pinch biopsies taken at colonoscopy. The CDR3 consists of 16 residues. Germline CDR1 and CDR2: LGHNA and YNFKEQ. Trimming left V 0 bases short and J 1 base short, with 10 bases between. The table came from immunoSEQ multiplex PCR; TCRdb's copy has only in-frame clones and leaves some out. The table shows around 37,000 clones, with roughly four fifths occurring only once. Input material: gut tissue. The rearrangement uses TRBV4-2 and TRBJ2-1, with D possibly matching TRBD2 (5 bases). This TCR derives from a boy aged 5-17 years with severe ulcerative colitis. The CDR3 coding sequence is TGTGCCAGCAGCCAAGACACGGGAACATCCTACAATGAGCAGTTCTTC. It codes for CASSQDTGTSYNEQFF.